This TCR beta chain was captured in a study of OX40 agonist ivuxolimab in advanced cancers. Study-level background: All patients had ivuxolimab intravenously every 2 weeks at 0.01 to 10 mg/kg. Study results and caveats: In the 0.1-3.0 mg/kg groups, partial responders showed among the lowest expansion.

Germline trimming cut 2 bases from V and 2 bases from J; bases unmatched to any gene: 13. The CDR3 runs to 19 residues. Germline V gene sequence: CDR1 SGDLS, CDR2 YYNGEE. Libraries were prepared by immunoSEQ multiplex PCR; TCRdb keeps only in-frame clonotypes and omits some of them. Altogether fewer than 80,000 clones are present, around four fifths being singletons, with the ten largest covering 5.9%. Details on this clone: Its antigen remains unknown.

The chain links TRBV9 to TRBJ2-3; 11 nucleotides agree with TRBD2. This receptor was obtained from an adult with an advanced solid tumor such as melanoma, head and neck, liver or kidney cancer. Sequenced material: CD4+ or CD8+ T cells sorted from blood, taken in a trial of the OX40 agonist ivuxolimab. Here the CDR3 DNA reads TGTGCCAGCAGCGTGCCCCGATTCGGGACTAGCGGACACACAGATACGCAGTATTTT. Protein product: CASSVPRFGTSGHTDTQYF.